This T cell receptor (beta chain) was sequenced during a study of CD8+ T cells in alopecia areata. Study background: Oral tofacitinib (5 to 10 mg twice daily) was administered to treated patients. Tofacitinib lasted 6 to 18 months, then 6 months off drug.

General observations from the study: With just one nonresponder, it is still uncertain whether baseline CD8+ expansion relates to response.

It was cDNA, reverse transcribed from extracted RNA, that served as the sequencing template. Sequencing was performed with immunoSEQ multiplex PCR; in TCRdb, only in-frame clones are kept and a portion is missing. Of 150,000 to 200,000 clones listed, 60% were seen once; the top ten hold around 14%. Turning to this clone: Its target is not known.

The treatment denotes: oral pan-JAK inhibitor, 5-10 mg twice daily. Those with alopecia areata gave lesional scalp punch biopsies and peripheral blood. The ends lost 4 bases at V and 2 bases at J; junction bases unmatched: 13. The germline V gene has CDR1 SGHRS and CDR2 YFSETQ. The CDR3 contains 17 residues. This chain joins TRBV5-1 and TRBJ2-3, with TRBD1 matching over 7 bases. The receptor's source is a human donor with alopecia areata. This specimen consisted of CD4+ T cells sorted from blood, obtained at week 24, from a patient treated with tofacitinib. The CDR3 sequence is CASSRPTGEIPTDTQYF. CDR3 bases: TGCGCCAGCAGCCGCCCTACAGGGGAGATACCCACAGATACGCAGTATTTT.